The 17 T cell receptor beta chains in this list originate from one sample, sequenced in a study of graft-versus-host responses after intestinal transplantation. These TCRs' antigens remain unknown. TCRdb keeps only in-frame clones here, not all; method: immunoSEQ multiplex PCR. Here the sample spans some 140,000 clones, around nine tenths being singletons. Source: unstimulated CD4+ T cells sorted from spleen or lymph node cells, taken before intestinal transplant. These TCRs come from a human donor who received an intestinal transplant.

The chain employs TRBV15 and TRBJ2-7; maybe TRBD1 (6 bases). V was clipped by 3 bases and J by 3 bases, with 15 bases between them. There are 15 residues in the CDR3. Germline CDR1 and CDR2: LNHNV and YYDKDF (reference sequence). The CDR3 DNA reads as TGTGCCACCAGCAGTTCGTTCGGGACACTCTACGAGCAGTACTTC. Its translation: CATSSSFGTLYEQYF. Complete variable domain (other parts from reference TRBV15 and TRBJ2-7): DAMVIQNPRYQVTQFGKPVTLSCSQTLNHNVMYWYQQKSSQAPKLLFHYYDKDFNNEADTPDNFQSRRPNTSFCFLDIRSPGLGDTAMYLCATSSSFGTLYEQYFGPGTRLTVT.

The CDR3 spells CASSPPGVEQFF. In DNA, the CDR3 is TGTGCCAGTAGCCCACCCGGGGTGGAGCAGTTCTTC. The V gene is TRBV19, the J gene TRBJ2-1; perhaps TRBD2 as D (5 bases). Looked up from germline, CDR1 is LNHDA and CDR2 is SQIVND (reference sequence). The V gene lost 6 bases and the J gene lost 10 bases, with 13 bases spanning the gap. This CDR3 comprises 12 residues.

The chain has TRBV11-2 and TRBJ2-5; TRBD2 is a possible D gene (5 bases). The CDR3 loop spans 13 amino acids. Per the germline V gene, CDR1 is SGHAT and CDR2 is FQNNGV. Trimming pared 1 base from V and 7 bases from J, leaving 10 bases between. CDR3 nucleotide sequence: TGTGCCAGCAGCTTAGGAGGGCCGGGGACCCAGTACTTC. Encoded protein: CASSLGGPGTQYF.

This chain uses TRBV2 with TRBJ2-1; D gene uncertain. Germline V CDR1 and CDR2: SNHLY, FYNNEI. Between the trimmed V and J ends, which lost 6 bases and 0 bases, there was a span of 12 bases. The CDR3 consists of 15 residues. In DNA form, the CDR3 reads TGTGCCAGCAGGGCCCGAGACACCTCCTACAATGAGCAGTTCTTC. Encoded protein: CASRARDTSYNEQFF.

Note on this clone: The same CDR3 arises from other DNA sequences in this sample as well. The chain is built from TRBV6-7 and TRBJ2-1, with 7 bases fitting TRBD1. TRBV6-7 is treated as an ORF (open reading frame) with a function not yet certain. The CDR3 extends over 17 amino acids. With V trimmed by 5 bases and J by 4 bases, 14 bases remained unmatched. The DNA of the CDR3 is TGTGCCAGCAGTCCCCCGACAGGGTATCCCTCTTACAATGAGCAGTTCTTC. Protein: CASSPPTGYPSYNEQFF.

The chain employs TRBV7-9 and TRBJ2-2; D not resolved. V gave up 1 base and J gave up 0 bases, with 6 bases separating them. The CDR3 loop spans 15 amino acids. Germline V gene sequence: CDR1 SEHNR, CDR2 FQNEAQ (reference sequence). The CDR3 DNA follows: TGTGCCAGCAGCTTAGACACCGCGAACACCGGGGAGCTGTTTTTT. Encoded protein: CASSLDTANTGELFF.

J is TRBJ1-6 and V is TRBV6-5; 7 bases agree with TRBD1. Germline V gives CDR1 MNHEY, CDR2 SVGAGI. This CDR3 is 15 amino acids long. V gave up 7 bases and J gave up 2 bases; unmatched junction bases: 5. The CDR3 loop reads CASTDRVPYNSPLHF. In nucleotides, the CDR3 is TGTGCCAGCACAGACAGGGTGCCCTATAATTCACCCCTCCACTTT.

The chain couples TRBV6-5 to TRBJ1-2; tentatively, D is TRBD1 (6 bases). This CDR3 contains 13 residues. V shed 7 bases and J shed 10 bases, with 19 bases lying between them. In germline, CDR1 is MNHEY, CDR2 SVGAGI. CDR3 protein: CASTGGRGVAYTF. Written as DNA, the CDR3 is TGTGCCAGCACCGGGGGCAGGGGCGTTGCCTACACCTTC.

The CDR3 DNA follows: TGTGCCAGTAGTATAGTGGACGGTCGGTACGAGCAGTACTTC. This codes for CASSIVDGRYEQYF. The chain links TRBV19 to TRBJ2-7; D gene ambiguous. The germline CDR1 and CDR2 sequences are LNHDA and SQIVND (reference sequence). Trimming pared 1 base from V and 4 bases from J, leaving 11 bases between. This CDR3 spans 14 amino acids.

The rearrangement uses TRBV5-6 and TRBJ1-4; D is unresolved. Trimming cost V 0 bases and J 1 base, with 10 bases left between them. Germline V gene data show CDR1 as SGHDT and CDR2 as YYEEEE. This CDR3 region has 16 residues. The CDR3 sequence is CASSLAGERTNEKLFF. Written as DNA, the CDR3 is TGTGCCAGCAGCTTGGCCGGAGAGAGAACTAATGAAAAACTGTTTTTT.

This chain links TRBV6-6 with TRBJ1-3, with D perhaps TRBD1 (5 bases). Germline V lookup: CDR1 MNHNY, CDR2 SVGAGI (reference sequence). The CDR3 consists of 15 residues. V lost 2 bases and J lost 1, with 9 bases in between. The CDR3 DNA reads as TGTGCCAGCAGTTACCAGGGATCGTCTGGAAACACCATATATTTT. This sequence encodes CASSYQGSSGNTIYF.

CDR3 nucleotides: TGTGCCAGCAAACTAGCGGGGGGGTACAATGAGCAGTTCTTC. The encoded protein is CASKLAGGYNEQFF. J is TRBJ2-1 and V is TRBV2; 13 bases are shared with TRBD2. Trimming removed 7 bases from V and 4 bases from J; junction bases left unmatched: 1. CDR1 and CDR2 (germline): SNHLY, FYNNEI. The CDR3 sequence is 14 residues long.

The genes are TRBV19 and TRBJ1-6; D might be TRBD1 (6 bases). Trimming took off 2 bases at V and 10 bases at J, with 18 bases between the two ends. Germline V gives CDR1 LNHDA, CDR2 SQIVND (reference sequence). The CDR3 covers 16 residues. For the CDR3, the DNA is TGTGCCAGTAGTATAACCCCCCAGGGGAGATTATCACCCCTCCACTTT. Its translation: CASSITPQGRLSPLHF. Using reference TRBV19 and TRBJ1-6 for the parts outside the CDR3, the full variable domain is DGGITQSPKYLFRKEGQNVTLSCEQNLNHDAMYWYRQDPGQGLRLIYYSQIVNDFQKGDIAEGYSVSREKKESFPLTVTSAQKNPTAFYLCASSITPQGRLSPLHFGNGTRLTVT.

CDR3 DNA: TGTGCCAGCAGTGAAACGGGGGTCCAAGAGACCCAGTACTTC. It yields the protein CASSETGVQETQYF. V and J are TRBV6-1 and TRBJ2-5; perhaps TRBD2 as D (6 bases). Germline CDR1 and CDR2: MNHNS and SASEGT. The CDR3 covers 14 residues. V lost 2 bases, J lost 1 base, and 8 bases lay in between.

The V and J genes are TRBV11-3 and TRBJ1-5; 7 positions match TRBD1. V shed 3 bases and J 0 bases; nucleotides not matched to a gene: 2. The CDR3 has 15 amino acids. Germline CDR1 is SGHNT and CDR2 is YENEEA. Here the CDR3 reads CASSFNRGSNQPQHF. As DNA, the CDR3 is TGTGCCAGCAGCTTTAACAGGGGTAGCAATCAGCCCCAGCATTTT. Full variable domain (outside the CDR3, taken from reference TRBV11-3 and TRBJ1-5): EAGVVQSPRYKIIEKKQPVAFWCNPISGHNTLYWYLQNLGQGPELLIRYENEEAVDDSQLPKDRFSAERLKGVDSTLKIQPAELGDSAVYLCASSFNRGSNQPQHFGDGTRLSIL.

The rearrangement joins TRBV30 to TRBJ1-2; TRBD1 matches at 7 bases. This CDR3 comprises 13 residues. V trimming: 5 bases; J trimming: 8 bases; junction bases outside the gene matches: 11. Germline V lookup: CDR1 GTSNPN, CDR2 SVGIG (reference sequence). CDR3 amino acids: CAWEGNRGGGYTF. In DNA, the CDR3 is TGTGCCTGGGAGGGGAACAGGGGAGGGGGCTACACCTTC. Full variable domain (remainder filled in from reference TRBV30 and TRBJ1-2): SQTIHQWPATLVQPVGSPLSLECTVEGTSNPNLYWYRQAAGRGLQLLFYSVGIGQISSEVPQNLSASRPQDRQFILSSKKLLLSDSGFYLCAWEGNRGGGYTFGSGTRLTVV.

The chain joins TRBV2 to TRBJ1-1, with TRBD1 as a possible D gene (5 bases). V was trimmed by 6 bases and J by 5 bases, leaving 19 bases between them. The CDR3 consists of 15 residues. Germline values: CDR1 SNHLY, CDR2 FYNNEI. DNA of the CDR3: TGTGCCAGCAGACTGGACCGAGGGGTAGGGACTGAAGCTTTCTTT. As protein: CASRLDRGVGTEAFF.